Shown below are 9 T cell receptor beta chains from a single sample sequenced in a study of cytomegalovirus exposure and HLA in healthy donors (dated by TCRdb to the late 2010s). Library construction relied on the immunoSEQ multiplex PCR assay. For the multiplex PCR, a mixture combining 60 forward primers for TCR Vbeta segments and 13 reverse primers for TCR Jbeta segments was used. TCRdb limited this immuneACCESS table to in-frame rearrangements with V and J called. A share of clones is missing; checked studies link under half to unresolved V genes, and the rest is unexplained. The sample records about 130,000 clones, roughly a tenth of which are singletons. Together, the top ten hold roughly 4.2% of the sample. What was sequenced was PBMCs. The source of these receptors is a woman in her late teens or twenties in good health and CMV-seropositive.

Regarding this clone: Sequence at one end of the junction differs from germline and may be a read error. V is TRBV7-7 and J is TRBJ2-3, with D possibly TRBD1 on 5 matching bases. CDR1 is SSHAT and CDR2 is FNYEAQ in the germline V gene (reference sequence). The CDR3 runs 14 residues. The DNA of the CDR3 is TGTGCTAGCAGCTTAGGGGCGTCCACAGATACGCAGTATTTT. It yields the protein CASSLGASTDTQYF.

This clone showed up just a few times. This chain links TRBV30 with TRBJ2-7, with D possibly being TRBD2 (5 bases). Trimming stripped 4 bases from V and 3 bases from J, with 10 bases between. This CDR3 has 12 amino acids. Germline V gene sequence: CDR1 GTSNPN, CDR2 SVGIG (reference sequence). The chain's CDR3 is CAWIGNNYEQYF. The CDR3 DNA is TGTGCCTGGATCGGGAACAACTACGAGCAGTACTTC.

This rearrangement joins TRBV2 to TRBJ1-3; 7 bases fit TRBD1. The V gene's germline CDR1 is SNHLY and CDR2 FYNNEI. Unmatched junction bases numbered 1, after V lost 4 bases and J lost 1 base. This CDR3 comprises 14 residues. The CDR3 protein is CASSARGSGNTIYF. CDR3 nucleotide sequence: TGTGCCAGCAGTGCCAGGGGGTCTGGAAACACCATATATTTT.

The V and J genes are TRBV7-9 and TRBJ1-1; a weak D match, TRBD1 (6 bases). The germline V gene has CDR1 SEHNR and CDR2 FQNEAQ (reference sequence). The CDR3 length is 13 residues. Trimming shortened V by 5 bases and J by 6 bases, and 13 bases separated the two germline ends. CDR3 coding DNA: TGTGCCAGCAGCCTTTCAGGGGCCCCTGAAGCTTTCTTT. It specifies CASSLSGAPEAFF.

The gene calls are TRBV6-1 and TRBJ2-1; D is uncertain. The CDR3 contains 12 residues. Germline V gene data show CDR1 as MNHNS and CDR2 as SASEGT. Between the trimmed V and J ends, which lost 6 bases and 7 bases, there was a span of 10 bases. The CDR3 sequence is CASRTMGNEQFF. CDR3 coding DNA: TGTGCCAGCAGAACTATGGGTAATGAGCAGTTCTTC.

This clone came up a few times. This sequence joins TRBV29-1 and TRBJ2-5; no firm D call. Trimming cost V 3 bases and J 5 bases, with 4 bases left between them. The CDR3 runs to 10 residues. Germline assignment: CDR1 SQVTM and CDR2 ANQGSEA. This CDR3 reads CSVDRETQYF. CDR3 DNA: TGCAGCGTTGATCGGGAGACCCAGTACTTC.

This clone was seen more than once but under ten times. J is TRBJ1-1 and V is TRBV30, with 9 bases fitting TRBD1. Unmatched junction bases numbered 9, after V lost 3 bases and J lost 4 bases. In germline, CDR1 is GTSNPN, CDR2 SVGIG (reference sequence). This CDR3 spans 15 amino acids. For the CDR3, the DNA is TGTGCCTGGAGAAAGGTGACAGGGGGGGCCACTGAAGCTTTCTTT. Its translation: CAWRKVTGGATEAFF.

There are a few counts of this clone. The genes are TRBV4-2 and TRBJ2-1, with D unresolved. Germline CDR1 is LGHNA and CDR2 is YNFKEQ. This CDR3 has 12 residues. V was pared by 0 bases and J by 7 bases, with 4 bases between. For the CDR3, the DNA is TGTGCCAGCAGCCAAGAGCTAAATGAGCAGTTCTTC. Translation gives CASSQELNEQFF.

Points on this clone: The germline gene is not matched at one end of the junction; a read error may be the cause. Different DNA sequences within this sample yield the same CDR3. CDR3 nucleotide sequence: TGTGCCACCCTAAGATCAGGGGGAACAGATACGCAGTACTTT. Amino acids: CATLRSGGTDTQYF. The rearrangement joins TRBV7-9 to TRBJ2-3; 7 bases map to TRBD1. The length of the CDR3 is 14 residues. Germline V gene lookup returns CDR1 SEHNR and CDR2 FQNEAQ (reference sequence).